This entry lists 27 T cell receptor beta chains sequenced from one sample in a study of post-analysis software for immune sequencing data (dated by TCRdb to 2015 to 2017). Broader findings and caveats from the paper: Significantly higher frequencies in patients than in controls were found for roughly five TRBV segments, including TRBV5-6, TRBV5-1 and TRBV20-1.

Libraries were constructed by PCR. TCRdb records Illumina HiSeq 2500 as the sequencer. To reduce PCR and sequencing biases, unique molecular identifiers were incorporated into the TCR beta cDNA libraries. Using fastp trimming at Q25 and MiXCR clonotype assembly, TCRdb reanalyzed the public sequencing data and kept in-frame beta chains. One record per CDR3 amino acid sequence lists the most common genes and DNA. This sample is represented by roughly 410,000 distinct CDR3 sequences; roughly 35% of them were singletons. The ten largest clonotypes hold 13% of the sample. Their recognized antigens are unknown. Sequenced input: blood. The receptor source for this set is a girl aged 5 to 17 with multiple sclerosis.

This clonotype has just a few counts. The CDR3 DNA is TGTGCCAGCAGCGTTATGGTAGGGGGGGACCAAGAGACCCAGTACTTC. The encoded protein is CASSVMVGGDQETQYF. The V gene is TRBV7-9, the J gene TRBJ2-5, with D possibly matching TRBD2 (7 bases). Germline V gene data show CDR1 as SEHNR and CDR2 as FQNEAQ (reference sequence). The CDR3 length is 16 residues. The V end was cut by 5 bases, the J end by 0 bases, with 16 bases between.

The genes are TRBV5-1 and TRBJ1-1; D is unclear. The CDR3 is 13 residues long. Germline CDR1 and CDR2: SGHRS and YFSETQ. V lost 4 bases and J lost 11, with 18 bases in between. The CDR3 DNA follows: TGCGCCAGCAGCCCCACCGTTGGGAGATTTGCTTTCTTT. Translating it yields CASSPTVGRFAFF.

The chain has TRBV7-2 and TRBJ1-5, with no clear D. The CDR3 length is 14 residues. V lost 4 bases and J 4 bases, leaving 11 bases between the germline ends. Looked up from germline, CDR1 is SGHTA and CDR2 is FQGNSA. The CDR3 here is CASSSALGNQPQHF. The CDR3 region has the DNA TGTGCCAGCAGCTCGGCGCTGGGAAATCAGCCCCAGCATTTT.

CDR3 nucleotide sequence: TGTGCCAGCAGCCAAGATTATCCGGGGTTGGATCAGCCCCAGCATTTT. Amino acid sequence: CASSQDYPGLDQPQHF. This chain joins TRBV4-2 and TRBJ1-5; D is unclear. V lost 0 bases and J 5 bases, leaving 14 bases between the germline ends. Germline-derived CDR1 and CDR2 are LGHNA and YNFKEQ. The CDR3 spans 16 residues.

This clonotype was observed a few times. The chain recombines TRBV20-1 with TRBJ2-3; 8 nucleotides line up with TRBD2. The CDR3 extends over 12 amino acids. V shed 6 bases and J 5 bases; nucleotides not matched to a gene: 4. Germline V gene sequence: CDR1 DFQATT, CDR2 SNEGSKA (reference sequence). CDR3 amino acids: CSAASGGDTQYF. The CDR3 DNA reads as TGCAGTGCGGCGAGCGGGGGAGATACGCAGTATTTT.

The genes are TRBV29-1 and TRBJ2-1, with D possibly being TRBD2 (6 bases). Germline CDR1 is SQVTM and CDR2 is ANQGSEA. CDR3 length equals 13 residues. Trimming took off 6 bases at V and 6 bases at J, with 15 bases between the two ends. In nucleotides, the CDR3 is TGCAGCGTGGAGAGGAGGGTAGGCAATGAGCAGTTCTTC. This codes for CSVERRVGNEQFF.

This chain joins TRBV7-9 and TRBJ1-1, with D perhaps matching TRBD1 (6 bases). Germline V lookup: CDR1 SEHNR, CDR2 FQNEAQ (reference sequence). Trimming pared 4 bases from V and 7 bases from J, leaving 16 bases between. The CDR3 runs 14 residues. The CDR3 region is CASSSGQPVDEAFF. The CDR3, as DNA: TGTGCCAGCAGCTCCGGACAGCCGGTCGATGAAGCTTTCTTT. Filled out from reference TRBV7-9 and TRBJ1-1, the complete variable domain reads DTGVSQNPRHKITKRGQNVTFRCDPISEHNRLYWYRQTLGQGPEFLTYFQNEAQLEKSRLLSDRFSAERPKGSFSTLEIQRTEQGDSAMYLCASSSGQPVDEAFFGQGTRLTVV.

This chain joins TRBV7-9 and TRBJ1-1; D unresolved. Germline CDR1 and CDR2: SEHNR and FQNEAQ (reference sequence). V dropped 4 bases and J dropped 7 bases, with 10 bases sitting between them. The CDR3 has 12 residues. The CDR3 DNA sequence: TGTGCCAGCAGCTACCTCGGGATTGAAGCTTTCTTT. Its protein product is CASSYLGIEAFF.

V and J are TRBV4-1 and TRBJ1-6, with 8 bases lining up with TRBD1. The CDR3 runs to 16 residues. V shed 0 bases and J 7 bases; nucleotides not matched to a gene: 5. Germline V gene lookup returns CDR1 MGHRA and CDR2 YSYEKL. As DNA, the CDR3 is TGCGCCAGCAGCCAAGATGACAGGGGCGGCAATTCACCCCTCCACTTT. Translated: CASSQDDRGGNSPLHF.

The chain joins TRBV7-9 to TRBJ2-3; either TRBD1 or TRBD2 may fit D (5 bases each). V was cut by 2 bases and J by 5 bases, with 14 bases left in between. CDR1 SEHNR and CDR2 FQNEAQ come from the germline V gene (reference sequence). This CDR3 is 15 amino acids long. CDR3 sequence (DNA): TGTGCCAGCAGCTTAAGGGGAGACACTGGAGATACGCAGTATTTT. Protein: CASSLRGDTGDTQYF. The variable domain in full, with the rest retrieved from reference TRBV7-9 and TRBJ2-3, is DTGVSQNPRHKITKRGQNVTFRCDPISEHNRLYWYRQTLGQGPEFLTYFQNEAQLEKSRLLSDRFSAERPKGSFSTLEIQRTEQGDSAMYLCASSLRGDTGDTQYFGPGTRLTVL.

This clonotype showed up just once. The chain joins TRBV12-3 or TRBV12-4 to TRBJ2-1; 7 nucleotides match TRBD2. Trimming cost V 3 bases and J 7 bases; bases outside gene matches: 9. This CDR3 has 15 amino acids. The CDR3 DNA reads TGTGCCAGCAGTTTGGGGTCTAGCGGTTGGAATGAGCAGTTCTTC. Residues: CASSLGSSGWNEQFF.

A word on this clonotype: The missing conserved phenylalanine or tryptophan at the end of this CDR3 makes a read error likely. The DNA is omitted, as the CDR3 cannot be located on it reliably, and the CDR3 follows TCRdb's listing. The V call is TRBV4-1, the J call TRBJ2-7. From germline, CDR1 is MGHRA and CDR2 YSYEKL. With termini counted, the CDR3 has 13 amino acids. The CDR3 loop is CASSQVMGQQPFI.

This clonotype has more than one count but fewer than ten. The chain employs TRBV28 and TRBJ1-5, with 9 bases lining up with TRBD1. In germline, CDR1 is MDHEN, CDR2 SYDVKM. The CDR3 sequence is 15 residues long. Unmatched junction bases numbered 12, after V lost 5 bases and J lost 10 bases. CDR3 sequence: CASSPPGTGKAPQHF. CDR3 nucleotide sequence: TGTGCCAGCAGTCCACCCGGGACAGGGAAGGCTCCCCAGCATTTT. The whole variable domain, filled in from reference TRBV28 and TRBJ1-5, reads DVKVTQSSRYLVKRTGEKVFLECVQDMDHENMFWYRQDPGLGLRLIYFSYDVKMKEKGDIPEGYSVSREKKERFSLILESASTNQTSMYLCASSPPGTGKAPQHFGDGTRLSIL.

The chain has TRBV4-1 and TRBJ2-5; 10 bases map to TRBD2. The CDR3 spans 17 residues. CDR1 and CDR2 (germline): MGHRA, YSYEKL. With 0 bases clipped from V and 11 bases from J, the junction kept 15 bases outside the gene matches. The CDR3 DNA is TGCGCCAGCAGCCAAGATGGGACTAGCGCTCTTTACAATGAGCAGTACTTC. It yields the protein CASSQDGTSALYNEQYF.

This chain connects TRBV20-1 to TRBJ1-6, with D perhaps matching TRBD1 (5 bases). V was pared by 6 bases and J by 7 bases, with 19 bases between. The germline V gene has CDR1 DFQATT and CDR2 SNEGSKA (reference sequence). The CDR3 is 15 residues long. CDR3 in amino acids: CSATRSSGSNSPLHF. The CDR3 region has the DNA TGCAGTGCCACTAGGTCATCAGGGTCAAATTCACCCCTCCACTTT.

This clonotype was counted only a few times. The chain combines TRBV6-5 with TRBJ2-1, with 7 bases matching TRBD2. V shed 3 bases and J 2 bases; nucleotides not matched to a gene: 7. In germline, CDR1 is MNHEY, CDR2 SVGAGI. This CDR3 is built from 16 residues. The CDR3 region has the DNA TGTGCCAGCAGTTATCACGGGGGGATTACCTACAATGAGCAGTTCTTC. Its protein is CASSYHGGITYNEQFF.

This clonotype came up a few times. The J gene is TRBJ2-3, the V gene TRBV11-2, with TRBD2 matching over 7 bases. This CDR3 contains 15 residues. V trimming: 1 base; J trimming: 1 base; junction bases outside the gene matches: 2. CDR1 is SGHAT and CDR2 is FQNNGV in the germline V gene. The CDR3: CASSLGAGGTDTQYF. As DNA, the CDR3 is TGTGCCAGCAGCTTAGGCGCGGGGGGCACAGATACGCAGTATTTT. The variable domain in full, completed from reference TRBV11-2 and TRBJ2-3, reads EAGVAQSPRYKIIEKRQSVAFWCNPISGHATLYWYQQILGQGPKLLIQFQNNGVVDDSQLPKDRFSAERLKGVDSTLKIQPAKLEDSAVYLCASSLGAGGTDTQYFGPGTRLTVL.

J is TRBJ2-3 and V is TRBV24-1; 9 nucleotides agree with TRBD1. Per germline, CDR1 KGHDR and CDR2 SFDVKD. With 3 bases clipped from V and 9 bases from J, the junction kept 12 bases outside the gene matches. This CDR3 comprises 16 residues. Written as DNA, the CDR3 is TGTGCCACCAGTGATCCGGGACAGGGAGAAGGTGGGACGCAGTATTTT. Protein sequence: CATSDPGQGEGGTQYF.

With regard to this clonotype: A junction end diverges from the germline sequence, so it may reflect a read error. J is TRBJ2-5 and V is TRBV7-2, with TRBD2 matching over 7 bases. The length of the CDR3 is 15 residues. Germline CDR1 is SGHTA and CDR2 is FQGNSA. CDR3 region: CASGLVGGGQETQYF. The CDR3, as DNA: TGTGCCAGCGGCTTAGTAGGCGGGGGCCAAGAGACCCAGTACTTC.

The V gene is TRBV20-1, the J gene TRBJ2-3; D is ambiguous. The CDR3 has 14 residues. Trimming removed 5 bases at V and 6 bases at J, with 18 bases between. Germline loops: CDR1 DFQATT, CDR2 SNEGSKA (reference sequence). The CDR3 DNA reads TGCAGTGCTGGACCCTTCCTATTAGTTGATACGCAGTATTTT. Translation: CSAGPFLLVDTQYF.

This chain uses TRBV28 with TRBJ2-7; 10 positions match TRBD1. CDR3 size: 15 residues. Trimming cost V 3 bases and J 5 bases; bases outside gene matches: 7. The germline V gene encodes CDR1 MDHEN and CDR2 SYDVKM. The CDR3 sequence: CASSFPGQGRHEQYF. In DNA, the CDR3 is TGTGCCAGCAGTTTCCCGGGACAGGGGCGGCACGAGCAGTACTTC.

This sequence joins TRBV10-3 and TRBJ2-1; 9 bases line up with TRBD1. Germline V gene data show CDR1 as ENHRY and CDR2 as SYGVKD. CDR3 size: 13 residues. With 9 bases clipped from V and 6 bases from J, the junction kept 6 bases outside the gene matches. CDR3 coding DNA: TGTGCCATGGGGACAGGGCCCCCCAATGAGCAGTTCTTC. Translation gives CAMGTGPPNEQFF.

The genes are TRBV3-1 and TRBJ1-4; perhaps TRBD1 as D (5 bases). CDR1 and CDR2 from the germline V gene are LGHDT and YNNKEL (reference sequence). The CDR3 sequence is 16 residues long. V was clipped by 0 bases and J by 6 bases, with 14 bases between them. The CDR3 spells CASSQDGGGKDEKLFF. The CDR3 nucleotides are TGTGCCAGCAGCCAAGATGGGGGGGGGAAGGATGAAAAACTGTTTTTT.

The gene calls are TRBV6-5 and TRBJ2-1; D tentatively reads TRBD1 or TRBD2 (6 bases each). Germline V gives CDR1 MNHEY, CDR2 SVGAGI. V lost 6 bases and J lost 5, with 17 bases in between. This CDR3 is 15 amino acids long. CDR3 residues: CASSPRRGSNNEQFF. The CDR3 DNA reads as TGTGCCAGCAGCCCACGGAGGGGGAGCAACAATGAGCAGTTCTTC.

CDR3 in amino acids: CASRNRGQGNTGELFF. The CDR3 nucleotides are TGTGCCAGCAGAAACAGGGGGCAGGGGAACACCGGGGAGCTGTTTTTT. The chain combines TRBV7-2 with TRBJ2-2, with TRBD1 matching over 9 bases. This CDR3 has 16 amino acids. Germline trimming cut 6 bases from V and 1 base from J; bases unmatched to any gene: 6. CDR1 SGHTA and CDR2 FQGNSA come from the germline V gene.

This clonotype was counted many times. CDR3 in amino acids: CASSLGLAGGPLKSQYF. CDR3 in DNA: TGTGCCAGCAGCTTAGGACTAGCGGGGGGACCTCTTAAGAGCCAGTACTTC. The chain links TRBV7-2 to TRBJ2-5, with 13 bases that match TRBD2. This CDR3 spans 17 amino acids. Germline loops: CDR1 SGHTA, CDR2 FQGNSA. After removal of 1 base from V and 10 bases from J, the junction contained 12 bases not matched to a gene.

Worth noting for this clonotype: A much more abundant neighbour one base away suggests this may be a read error. This chain links TRBV10-3 with TRBJ2-3, with D unclear. Germline CDR1 reads ENHRY; CDR2 reads SYGVKD. This CDR3 contains 12 residues. V was pared by 3 bases and J by 3 bases, with 4 bases between. This CDR3 reads CAISDGTDTQYF. DNA of the CDR3: TGTGCCATCAGTGACGGGACAGATACGCAGTATTTT.